This T cell receptor (beta chain) was recorded in a study of blood T cell repertoires in COVID-19. For the study at large: There were acute and convalescent COVID-19 samples, and they came from the United States, Italy and Spain. T cells, B-cell-depleted T cells, or PBMCs supplied cDNA or gDNA.

As processed by the authors: Counts of nucleated cells, estimated from reference gene primer amplification, were obtained. Here immunoSEQ multiplex PCR was the method, and the copy in TCRdb shows in-frame clones only, minus some. V and J calls plus clone size are reproduced from that table; the DNA served to infer D and trimming. The sample has 200,000 to 250,000 clones, 65% to 85% seen once. Deletions cut 7 bases from V and 8 bases from J, with 21 bases between. Germline loops: CDR1 LNHDA, CDR2 SQIVND (reference sequence). The CDR3 contains 15 residues. Sequencing input: peripheral blood. This TCR was recovered from a human donor in a cohort sampled during active COVID-19. V usage is TRBV19 and J usage is TRBJ2-1; D may be TRBD2 (6 bases). The DNA of the CDR3 is TGTGCCAGTAATCTCGGAGTTTCGTGGGGGGATGAGCAGTTCTTC. Protein sequence: CASNLGVSWGDEQFF.